The rows below give T cell receptor beta chains drawn from one sample of a study of shared clonotypes between healthy human individuals. The assay was immunoSEQ multiplex PCR, and TCRdb's table has in-frame clones only and misses some. This table has around 300,000 clones, around 86% appearing once. The sequenced material came from memory CD8+ T cells sorted from blood. The receptors originated from a man between 18 and 29 years old in good health. Each CDR3 is given with its conserved first and last residue. The D gene is left open where the match is weak. Size values are once, few and many counts, or a class for expanded clones, and some rows have none.

J: TRBJ1-1
size: many
length: 14
D: -
V: TRBV7-9
DNA: TGTGCCAGCAGCTTCGAAGGGGTGGGGACTGAAGCTTTCTTT
CDR3: CASSFEGVGTEAFF

J: TRBJ2-5
size: -
length: 14
D: -
V: TRBV28
DNA: TGTGCCAGCAGTTCGGACGGCCTGGGAGAGGCCCAGTACTTC
CDR3: CASSSDGLGEAQYF

J: TRBJ2-7
size: many
length: 14
D: -
V: TRBV11-2
DNA: TGTGCCAGCAGCACCGGGTCCCTCTCCTACGAGCAGTACTTC
CDR3: CASSTGSLSYEQYF

J: TRBJ2-1
size: -
length: 13
D: -
V: TRBV28
DNA: TGTGCCAGCAGTATCCTCCGGTACAATGAGCAGTTCTTC
CDR3: CASSILRYNEQFF

J: TRBJ1-2
size: -
length: 14
D: -
V: TRBV9
DNA: TGTGCCAGCAGCTACCCCGGGGGGAACTATGGCTACACCTTC
CDR3: CASSYPGGNYGYTF

J: TRBJ1-1
size: -
length: 13
D: TRBD1
V: TRBV29-1
DNA: TGCAGCGTGGAGGGGACAGATAACACTGAAGCTTTCTTT
CDR3: CSVEGTDNTEAFF

J: TRBJ2-1
size: few
length: 15
D: -
V: TRBV27
DNA: TGTGCCAGCAGTCCACAGGTTGGGTTGCGCAATGAGCAGTTCTTC
CDR3: CASSPQVGLRNEQFF

J: TRBJ2-1
size: few
length: 19
D: TRBD2
V: TRBV28
DNA: TGTGCCAGCTGCGTACTGGGGACTAGCGGGGGGCTCTCCTACAATGAGCAGTTCTTC
CDR3: CASCVLGTSGGLSYNEQFF

J: TRBJ1-4
size: -
length: 10
D: -
V: TRBV20-1
DNA: TGCAGTGCTAGAGATGAAAAACTGTTTTTT
CDR3: CSARDEKLFF

J: TRBJ1-2
size: -
length: 16
D: TRBD1
V: TRBV5-1
DNA: TGCGCCAGCAGCGGGCCAGGGGGCCACGGGTACTATGGCTACACCTTC
CDR3: CASSGPGGHGYYGYTF

J: TRBJ1-5
size: -
length: 14
D: -
V: TRBV9
DNA: TGTGCCAGCAGCGCGGGACCGAACAATCAGCCCCAGCATTTT
CDR3: CASSAGPNNQPQHF

J: TRBJ1-2
size: -
length: 16
D: -
V: TRBV27
DNA: TGTGCCAGCAGTTCTCTCCTGGGCCCGCAAAACTATGGCTACACCTTC
CDR3: CASSSLLGPQNYGYTF

J: TRBJ2-7
size: -
length: 17
D: TRBD2
V: TRBV9
DNA: TGTGCCAGCAGCGTAGCTGGGGGGACTAGCGGGATTTACGAGCAGTACTTC
CDR3: CASSVAGGTSGIYEQYF

J: TRBJ1-1
size: -
length: 14
D: -
V: TRBV6-5
DNA: TGTGCCAGCAGTCACCAGACAGGGAACACTGAAGCTTTCTTT
CDR3: CASSHQTGNTEAFF

J: TRBJ2-3
size: -
length: 16
D: TRBD2
V: TRBV9
DNA: TGTGCCAGCAGCTCACAGAGCGGGAGGAGGACAGATACGCAGTATTTT
CDR3: CASSSQSGRRTDTQYF